The 21 T cell receptor beta chains listed next were all sequenced from one sample in a study of OX40 agonist ivuxolimab in advanced cancers. The protocol was immunoSEQ multiplex PCR, while the TCRdb copy is restricted to in-frame clones and leaves out a portion. The data contain 90,000 or so clones, about 92% of them singletons. The material was CD4+ or CD8+ T cells sorted from blood, obtained in a trial of the OX40 agonist ivuxolimab. These receptors came from an adult with an advanced solid tumor such as melanoma, head and neck, liver or kidney cancer.

The chain recombines TRBV25-1 with TRBJ2-1; D gene unclear. Trimming shortened V by 3 bases and J by 3 bases, and 6 bases separated the two germline ends. Germline CDR1 is MGHDK and CDR2 is SYGVNS. The CDR3 extends over 13 amino acids. CDR3 amino acids: CASSDWGYNEQFF. DNA for the CDR3: TGTGCCAGCAGTGACTGGGGCTACAATGAGCAGTTCTTC.

Remarks on this clone: Other DNA variants within this sample encode the same CDR3. The chain employs TRBV15 and TRBJ2-7; D perhaps matches TRBD1 (5 bases). V lost 1 base to trimming and J lost 5 bases, with 6 bases between them. Germline CDR1 LNHNV, CDR2 YYDKDF (reference sequence). The CDR3 length is 12 residues. CDR3 sequence: CATSRAGNEQYF. The CDR3 coding sequence is TGTGCCACCAGCAGAGCAGGGAACGAGCAGTACTTC. Filled out from reference TRBV15 and TRBJ2-7, the complete variable domain reads DAMVIQNPRYQVTQFGKPVTLSCSQTLNHNVMYWYQQKSSQAPKLLFHYYDKDFNNEADTPDNFQSRRPNTSFCFLDIRSPGLGDTAMYLCATSRAGNEQYFGPGTRLTVT.

The gene calls are TRBV27 and TRBJ1-1, with unresolved D. V lost 5 bases to trimming and J lost 1 base, with 11 bases between them. The CDR3 contains 14 residues. From germline, CDR1 is MNHEY and CDR2 SMNVEV (reference sequence). The CDR3 DNA follows: TGTGCCAGCAGTATTGGACTATCGAACACTGAAGCTTTCTTT. Protein sequence: CASSIGLSNTEAFF.

The chain employs TRBV27 and TRBJ1-2, with 8 nucleotides matching TRBD1. Germline-derived CDR1 and CDR2 are MNHEY and SMNVEV (reference sequence). This CDR3 spans 15 amino acids. J lost 4 bases, V lost 2 bases, and 6 bases had no gene match. CDR3 DNA sequence: TGTGCCAGCAGTTTACTCATGACAGGGGTCTATGGCTACACCTTC. This sequence encodes CASSLLMTGVYGYTF.

CDR3 residues: CASSLTSGVYQETQYF. The CDR3 coding sequence is TGTGCCAGCAGCTTGACTAGCGGGGTTTACCAAGAGACCCAGTACTTC. This chain joins TRBV11-2 and TRBJ2-5; 11 nucleotides align to TRBD2. The CDR3 sequence is 16 residues long. V was clipped by 3 bases and J by 0 bases; unmatched bases: 3. Germline CDR1 is SGHAT and CDR2 is FQNNGV.

This chain uses TRBV19 with TRBJ2-1; 7 bases align to TRBD2. There are 13 residues in the CDR3. Per germline, CDR1 LNHDA and CDR2 SQIVND (reference sequence). With V trimmed by 9 bases and J by 4 bases, 6 bases remained unmatched. The CDR3 here is CASTSGTYNEQFF. CDR3 nucleotides: TGTGCCAGCACGAGCGGGACTTACAATGAGCAGTTCTTC.

The V and J genes are TRBV9 and TRBJ2-7; 10 bases agree with TRBD1. This CDR3 has 15 amino acids. CDR1 is SGDLS, CDR2 YYNGEE, per germline. The V gene end was trimmed by 3 bases and the J gene end by 2 bases; junction bases not matched to a gene: 5. For the CDR3, the DNA is TGTGCCAGCAGCGCCACGGGACAGGGGACCTACGAGCAGTACTTC. Translation: CASSATGQGTYEQYF.

The V and J genes are TRBV13 and TRBJ2-6; D ambiguous. The CDR3 covers 13 residues. CDR1 is PRHDT and CDR2 is FYEKMQ in the germline V gene (reference sequence). Trimming removed 3 bases at V and 4 bases at J, with 4 bases between. The CDR3, as DNA: TGTGCCAGCAGCTTTAGAGGGGCCAACGTCCTGACTTTC. Protein sequence: CASSFRGANVLTF. The variable domain in full, completed from reference TRBV13 and TRBJ2-6, reads AAGVIQSPRHLIKEKRETATLKCYPIPRHDTVYWYQQGPGQDPQFLISFYEKMQSDKGSIPDRFSAQQFSDYHSELNMSSLELGDSALYFCASSFRGANVLTFGAGSRLTVL.

This chain joins TRBV5-1 and TRBJ2-1; a possible D gene is TRBD2 (6 bases). Germline CDR1 SGHRS, CDR2 YFSETQ. CDR3 length: 16 residues. The V gene lost 4 bases and the J gene lost 6 bases, with 20 bases spanning the gap. CDR3 in amino acids: CASSPAGTGLSNEQFF. The DNA for the CDR3 is TGCGCCAGCAGCCCGGCGGGGACTGGACTGAGCAATGAGCAGTTCTTC.

V gene TRBV27 combines with J gene TRBJ1-1; D possibly corresponds to TRBD1 (6 bases). The V end was cut by 6 bases, the J end by 1 base, with 18 bases between. The germline V gene encodes CDR1 MNHEY and CDR2 SMNVEV (reference sequence). This CDR3 is built from 16 residues. CDR3 sequence (DNA): TGTGCCAGCAGCCCGTTAAGGGGGGGATGGAACACTGAAGCTTTCTTT. It translates to CASSPLRGGWNTEAFF.

The chain couples TRBV27 to TRBJ1-2; the D is unclear. The CDR3 covers 14 residues. Germline assignment: CDR1 MNHEY and CDR2 SMNVEV (reference sequence). The V gene lost 5 bases and the J gene lost 5 bases, with 15 bases spanning the gap. Here the CDR3 reads CASSPRRERYGYTF. The DNA for the CDR3 is TGTGCCAGCAGTCCCAGACGGGAGAGGTATGGCTACACCTTC.

The rearrangement uses TRBV5-6 and TRBJ1-2, with D perhaps matching TRBD1 (5 bases). Germline loops: CDR1 SGHDT, CDR2 YYEEEE. V dropped 0 bases and J dropped 2 bases, with 17 bases sitting between them. CDR3 size: 17 residues. The CDR3 here is CASSLDPVPTVNYGYTF. CDR3 nucleotides: TGTGCCAGCAGCTTGGACCCAGTTCCGACAGTCAACTATGGCTACACCTTC.

J is TRBJ1-2 and V is TRBV6-5; possibly TRBD1 for D (5 bases). This CDR3 comprises 13 residues. Germline values: CDR1 MNHEY, CDR2 SVGAGI. V was clipped by 6 bases and J by 4 bases, with 12 bases between them. CDR3 coding DNA: TGTGCCAGCAGGGGACCCAAGTTCTATGGCTACACCTTC. It codes for CASRGPKFYGYTF.

This clone came up once. This rearrangement joins TRBV6-5 to TRBJ2-7; a possible D gene is TRBD1 (5 bases). The germline V gene encodes CDR1 MNHEY and CDR2 SVGAGI. Trimming stripped 6 bases from V and 6 bases from J, with 9 bases between. The CDR3 extends over 11 amino acids. CDR3 bases: TGTGCCAGCAGCCAGGGTAGCGAGCAGTACTTC. This codes for CASSQGSEQYF.

This clone was detected only once. The CDR3 DNA follows: TGCAGCGTGAGACTAGTAAGCACAGATACGCAGTATTTT. It encodes CSVRLVSTDTQYF. The rearrangement joins TRBV29-1 to TRBJ2-3; maybe TRBD2 (6 bases). Germline V gene lookup returns CDR1 SQVTM and CDR2 ANQGSEA. The CDR3 is 13 amino acids. Between the trimmed V and J ends, which lost 6 bases and 0 bases, there was a span of 10 bases.

J is TRBJ1-5 and V is TRBV28, with TRBD1 identical over 12 bases. Germline V gene lookup returns CDR1 MDHEN and CDR2 SYDVKM. V lost 8 bases and J lost 5; bases outside the gene matches: 19. The length of the CDR3 is 19 residues. CDR3 sequence reads: CASAWFGTGGSMRHQPQHF. The CDR3 coding sequence is TGTGCCAGCGCATGGTTTGGGACAGGGGGCTCCATGCGACATCAGCCCCAGCATTTT.

This chain joins TRBV5-1 and TRBJ1-1; a weak D match, TRBD1 (6 bases). Deletions cut 0 bases from V and 4 bases from J, with 10 bases between. This CDR3 comprises 14 residues. CDR1 and CDR2 from the germline V gene are SGHRS and YFSETQ. The CDR3 sequence: CASSLAGALTEAFF. DNA for the CDR3: TGCGCCAGCAGCTTGGCAGGGGCCCTCACTGAAGCTTTCTTT.

CDR3 nucleotides: TGTGCCAGCAGCTCGGGTGTAGATACGCAGTATTTT. Translating it yields CASSSGVDTQYF. V and J are TRBV5-6 and TRBJ2-3; D is unresolved. V lost 3 bases, J lost 5 bases, and 7 bases lay in between. Germline CDR1 SGHDT, CDR2 YYEEEE. This CDR3 is built from 12 residues.

This clone was observed a few times. The gene calls are TRBV4-1 and TRBJ1-2; D might be TRBD1 (5 bases). V gave up 4 bases and J gave up 4 bases, with 13 bases separating them. Germline loops: CDR1 MGHRA, CDR2 YSYEKL. The CDR3 runs 14 residues. The DNA for the CDR3 is TGCGCCAGCAGCCCCGACTCGGGGGGCTATGGCTACACCTTC. Translation gives CASSPDSGGYGYTF.

The chain couples TRBV7-9 to TRBJ2-2; perhaps TRBD1 as D (5 bases). The V and J ends lost 5 bases and 6 bases respectively, with 10 bases between them. Germline CDR1 and CDR2: SEHNR and FQNEAQ (reference sequence). The CDR3 consists of 13 residues. CDR3 bases: TGTGCCAGCAGCCCGACAGCGTCCGGGGAGCTGTTTTTT. Translating gives CASSPTASGELFF.

The CDR3 bases are TGCGCCAGCAGCCAGGATGGACAGGGGACTGAAGCTTTCTTT. Its protein is CASSQDGQGTEAFF. The chain recombines TRBV4-1 with TRBJ1-1; TRBD1 matches 9 bases. With 3 bases clipped from V and 5 bases from J, the junction kept 4 bases outside the gene matches. This CDR3 has 14 residues. CDR1 and CDR2 from the germline V gene are MGHRA and YSYEKL.